The 30 T cell receptor beta chains reported below all come from one sample, sequenced in a study of PD-L1 blockade in urothelial cancer. Time point of the sample: pretreatment peripheral blood. TCRdb keeps only in-frame clones here, not all; method: immunoSEQ multiplex PCR. The sample includes about 38,000 clones, approximately 86% of them seen just once. Specimen: PBMCs, collected around atezolizumab (anti-PD-L1) treatment. The source is an elderly man with urothelial cancer.

The V and J genes are TRBV2 and TRBJ1-2; 9 nucleotides match TRBD1. Trimming cost V 2 bases and J 12 bases; bases outside gene matches: 7. There are 13 residues in the CDR3. The V gene's germline CDR1 is SNHLY and CDR2 FYNNEI. CDR3 loop: CASSERDRAMHTF. The CDR3 region has the DNA TGTGCCAGCAGTGAACGGGACAGGGCTATGCACACCTTC.

The genes are TRBV27 and TRBJ2-5; 11 bases fit TRBD2. Germline CDR1 and CDR2: MNHEY and SMNVEV (reference sequence). The junction had 6 bases not matched to a gene; V was cut back by 5 bases and J by 1 base. The CDR3 sequence is 16 residues long. CDR3 protein: CASSPLAGGFQETQYF. As DNA, the CDR3 is TGTGCCAGCAGTCCTTTAGCGGGAGGGTTCCAAGAGACCCAGTACTTC.

This chain joins TRBV9 and TRBJ2-2; the D gene is possibly TRBD2 (5 bases). The CDR3 sequence is 15 residues long. Trimming left V 2 bases short and J 1 base short, with 9 bases between. Per germline, CDR1 SGDLS and CDR2 YYNGEE. Written as DNA, the CDR3 is TGTGCCAGCAGCGTGGTGGACTTGAACACCGGGGAGCTGTTTTTT. This encodes CASSVVDLNTGELFF.

The chain uses TRBV28 and TRBJ2-7; TRBD1 agrees at 8 bases. CDR1 and CDR2 (germline): MDHEN, SYDVKM. J lost 7 bases, V lost 6 bases, and 14 bases had no gene match. The CDR3 length is 15 residues. The CDR3 sequence is CASRVGAGGPREQYF. CDR3 DNA: TGTGCCAGCAGGGTGGGCGCAGGGGGCCCTCGGGAGCAGTACTTC.

V is TRBV20-1 and J is TRBJ1-4; 8 positions match TRBD1. Germline V gene lookup returns CDR1 DFQATT and CDR2 SNEGSKA (reference sequence). The CDR3 length is 11 residues. The CDR3 DNA is TGCGGGGGACAGGATAATGAAAAACTGTTTTTT. Encoded protein: CGGQDNEKLFF.

The chain is built from TRBV4-1 and TRBJ2-3, with 14 bases aligning to TRBD2. Trimming at V came to 4 bases and at J to 5 bases, leaving 5 bases not matched to a gene. The V gene's germline CDR1 is MGHRA and CDR2 YSYEKL. The CDR3 is made up of 16 amino acids. This chain's CDR3 is CASSLGLAGGKDTQYF. CDR3 bases: TGCGCCAGCAGCCTCGGACTAGCGGGAGGTAAAGATACGCAGTATTTT.

The genes are TRBV27 and TRBJ2-7; tentative D call: TRBD2 (6 bases). CDR3 length: 15 residues. The germline V gene has CDR1 MNHEY and CDR2 SMNVEV (reference sequence). V lost 2 bases, J lost 1 base, and 12 bases lay in between. In nucleotides, the CDR3 is TGTGCCAGCAGTTTAAGGCTAGCGCCTTCCTACGAGCAGTACTTC. Translated: CASSLRLAPSYEQYF.

The V call is TRBV15, the J call TRBJ1-5; tentative D call: TRBD1 (6 bases). The germline V gene has CDR1 LNHNV and CDR2 YYDKDF (reference sequence). V was pared by 1 base and J by 7 bases, with 14 bases between. The CDR3 consists of 15 residues. CDR3 in amino acids: CATSRGTDFNQPQHF. CDR3 sequence (DNA): TGTGCCACCAGCAGAGGGACAGACTTTAACCAGCCCCAGCATTTT.

This chain uses TRBV7-9 with TRBJ1-2; 8 bases match TRBD1. Germline V gene data show CDR1 as SEHNR and CDR2 as FQNEAQ (reference sequence). This CDR3 is built from 17 residues. V gave up 5 bases and J gave up 1 base; unmatched junction bases: 12. The CDR3 region has the DNA TGTGCCAGCAGCCCCCCCCTGGACAGGGCAATTAACTATGGCTACACCTTC. This sequence encodes CASSPPLDRAINYGYTF.

The CDR3, as DNA: TGTGCCAGCAGTGAAACTCCAAGGACTGACTACGAGCAGTACTTC. It codes for CASSETPRTDYEQYF. V is TRBV6-1 and J is TRBJ2-7; TRBD2 is a possible D gene (5 bases). V was trimmed by 2 bases and J by 3 bases, leaving 14 bases between them. CDR1 is MNHNS, CDR2 SASEGT, per germline. The CDR3 spans 15 residues.

This chain links TRBV18 with TRBJ2-5; the D gene is possibly TRBD1 (5 bases). Germline V lookup: CDR1 KGHSH, CDR2 LQKENI. Trimming shortened V by 6 bases and J by 1 base, and 12 bases separated the two germline ends. CDR3 length: 14 residues. In DNA form, the CDR3 reads TGTGCCAGCTCCCCTAGGACAATCCAAGAGACCCAGTACTTC. This translates into CASSPRTIQETQYF. Looking up the rest from reference TRBV18 and TRBJ2-5 gives the full variable domain: NAGVMQNPRHLVRRRGQEARLRCSPMKGHSHVYWYRQLPEEGLKFMVYLQKENIIDESGMPKERFSAEFPKEGPSILRIQQVVRGDSAAYFCASSPRTIQETQYFGPGTRLLVL.

The chain links TRBV6-5 to TRBJ1-1; a possible D gene is TRBD1 (5 bases). Trimming left V 9 bases short and J 5 bases short, with 13 bases between. The CDR3 sequence is 12 residues long. Germline V gives CDR1 MNHEY, CDR2 SVGAGI. The CDR3 reads CASSGSGTEAFF. DNA of the CDR3: TGTGCCAGTTCCGGGTCAGGGACTGAAGCTTTCTTT.

J is TRBJ1-1 and V is TRBV4-1; D is undetermined. Trimming pared 2 bases from V and 3 bases from J, leaving 10 bases between. The length of the CDR3 is 14 residues. CDR1 is MGHRA, CDR2 YSYEKL, per germline. CDR3 in amino acids: CASSQPQLYTEAFF. In nucleotides, the CDR3 is TGCGCCAGCAGCCAACCACAGCTGTACACTGAAGCTTTCTTT.

This chain connects TRBV14 to TRBJ2-1; 9 bases agree with TRBD2. The CDR3 extends over 16 amino acids. V shed 1 base and J 0 bases; nucleotides not matched to a gene: 1. CDR1 and CDR2 (germline): SGHDN, FVKESK. The CDR3 reads CASSQVSGSSYNEQFF. CDR3 DNA sequence: TGTGCCAGCAGCCAAGTTAGCGGGAGCTCCTACAATGAGCAGTTCTTC.

This clone was detected once. This chain joins TRBV7-8 and TRBJ2-3; D is possibly TRBD2 (6 bases). CDR3 size: 14 residues. CDR1 is SGHVS, CDR2 FQNEAQ, per germline. Trimming took off 3 bases at V and 2 bases at J, with 9 bases between the two ends. The CDR3 spells CASSFALATDTQYF. The CDR3 region has the DNA TGTGCCAGCAGCTTTGCACTAGCCACAGATACGCAGTATTTT.

CDR3 sequence (DNA): TGTGCCAGCAGTGAGCTGGAGCCGGATTACAATGAGCAGTTCTTC. Its protein is CASSELEPDYNEQFF. The J gene is TRBJ2-1, the V gene TRBV2; D gene unclear. Germline values: CDR1 SNHLY, CDR2 FYNNEI. The V end lost 3 bases, the J end lost 4 bases, and 13 bases lay between the germline ends. The CDR3 is 15 residues long.

This chain connects TRBV18 to TRBJ1-4, with TRBD1 as a possible D gene (5 bases). CDR1 KGHSH and CDR2 LQKENI come from the germline V gene. The CDR3 loop spans 13 amino acids. V shed 5 bases and J shed 5 bases, with 9 bases lying between them. CDR3 bases: TGTGCCAGCTCAGGGAGGGGCAATGAAAAACTGTTTTTT. It is translated as CASSGRGNEKLFF. The entire variable domain, with the rest obtained from reference TRBV18 and TRBJ1-4, is as follows: NAGVMQNPRHLVRRRGQEARLRCSPMKGHSHVYWYRQLPEEGLKFMVYLQKENIIDESGMPKERFSAEFPKEGPSILRIQQVVRGDSAAYFCASSGRGNEKLFFGSGTQLSVL.

The chain links TRBV7-9 to TRBJ1-5, with unresolved D. Trimming stripped 0 bases from V and 9 bases from J, with 6 bases between. This CDR3 is built from 12 residues. The germline CDR1 and CDR2 sequences are SEHNR and FQNEAQ (reference sequence). This CDR3 is CASSLAGRPQHF. CDR3 nucleotides: TGTGCCAGCAGCTTAGCGGGGAGGCCCCAGCATTTT.

This chain connects TRBV18 to TRBJ1-3; D remains unclear. CDR1 and CDR2 (germline): KGHSH, LQKENI. V lost 6 bases, J lost 0 bases, and 15 bases lay in between. The CDR3 has 16 amino acids. The CDR3 spells CASSLGEGYSGNTIYF. CDR3 DNA sequence: TGTGCCAGCTCCCTCGGGGAGGGATACTCTGGAAACACCATATATTTT.

V is TRBV5-1 and J is TRBJ2-7; 8 bases fit TRBD1. The germline CDR1 and CDR2 sequences are SGHRS and YFSETQ. V lost 3 bases, J lost 1 base, and 6 bases stayed unmatched. This CDR3 region has 15 residues. CDR3 nucleotides: TGCGCCAGCAGCTACGGACAGGGCCCTTCCTACGAGCAGTACTTC. It specifies CASSYGQGPSYEQYF.

The chain uses TRBV6-1 and TRBJ2-7, with D possibly matching TRBD1 (6 bases). The CDR3 length is 14 residues. V shed 2 bases and J shed 5 bases, with 13 bases lying between them. Germline lookup yields CDR1 MNHNS and CDR2 SASEGT. The CDR3 region has the DNA TGTGCCAGCAGTGAACCTCGCAGGGGAGACGAGCAGTACTTC. This sequence encodes CASSEPRRGDEQYF.

CDR3 protein: CASSFGWTGVNREQFF. The CDR3 DNA is TGCGCCAGCAGTTTCGGATGGACAGGGGTCAACAGAGAGCAGTTCTTC. The chain uses TRBV5-1 and TRBJ2-1, with 9 bases that match TRBD1. Germline values: CDR1 SGHRS, CDR2 YFSETQ. The length of the CDR3 is 16 residues. V shed 5 bases and J 10 bases; nucleotides not matched to a gene: 16.

The rearrangement joins TRBV19 to TRBJ2-2; 8 bases are shared with TRBD2. Losses at the gene ends were 7 bases for V and 6 bases for J; bases not matched to a gene: 13. The length of the CDR3 is 16 residues. Germline V gives CDR1 LNHDA, CDR2 SQIVND (reference sequence). This CDR3 reads CASIDESGRLSGELFF. The DNA of the CDR3 is TGTGCCAGTATTGATGAGAGCGGGAGACTCTCCGGGGAGCTGTTTTTT.

The count of this clone is one. The V and J genes are TRBV5-6 and TRBJ1-5; 10 bases align to TRBD1. V was pared by 4 bases and J by 8 bases, with 9 bases of the junction left unmatched. The CDR3 is made up of 15 amino acids. The germline CDR1 and CDR2 sequences are SGHDT and YYEEEE. The CDR3 bases are TGTGCCAGCAGCAAAACCGGGACAGGGGTGGAGCCCCAGCATTTT. Residues: CASSKTGTGVEPQHF.

The rearrangement uses TRBV18 and TRBJ1-1; the match to TRBD1 covers 9 bases. Germline CDR1 and CDR2: KGHSH and LQKENI. The CDR3 consists of 19 residues. V trimming: 2 bases; J trimming: 0 bases; junction bases outside the gene matches: 13. Here the CDR3 DNA reads TGTGCCAGCTCACCATCTTCCCTATCGACAGGGGGTATGAACACTGAAGCTTTCTTT. Encoded protein: CASSPSSLSTGGMNTEAFF.

This chain uses TRBV29-1 with TRBJ2-7; 7 nucleotides match TRBD1. The germline V gene encodes CDR1 SQVTM and CDR2 ANQGSEA. Germline trimming cut 6 bases from V and 9 bases from J; bases unmatched to any gene: 8. The CDR3 spans 11 residues. The CDR3 DNA reads as TGCAGCGTCGCAACAGGGGAGAGGCAGTACTTC. Translating it yields CSVATGERQYF.

The V call is TRBV2, the J call TRBJ2-1, with TRBD2 matching 7 bases. The V gene end was trimmed by 6 bases and the J gene end by 3 bases; junction bases not matched to a gene: 11. From germline, CDR1 is SNHLY and CDR2 FYNNEI. The CDR3 contains 16 residues. The CDR3 reads CASSGGSGGLYNEQFF. CDR3 coding DNA: TGTGCCAGCAGCGGCGGGAGCGGAGGGCTCTACAATGAGCAGTTCTTC.

The gene calls are TRBV5-1 and TRBJ2-7, with a tentative D call TRBD1 (6 bases). The V end lost 1 base, the J end lost 2 bases, and 16 bases lay between the germline ends. The CDR3 length is 16 residues. The germline V gene encodes CDR1 SGHRS and CDR2 YFSETQ. As DNA, the CDR3 is TGCGCCAGCAGCTTGACGGTCGGGGACACGACCTACGAGCAGTACTTC. Amino acid sequence: CASSLTVGDTTYEQYF.

The genes are TRBV7-9 and TRBJ2-2; D perhaps matches TRBD2 (6 bases). V was clipped by 3 bases and J by 6 bases, with 20 bases between them. The CDR3 runs 17 residues. Germline V gene sequence: CDR1 SEHNR, CDR2 FQNEAQ (reference sequence). In DNA form, the CDR3 reads TGTGCCAGCAGCTTGGAGGGGAACAGGCCCATCCCCGGGGAGCTGTTTTTT. Protein product: CASSLEGNRPIPGELFF.

The V call is TRBV29-1, the J call TRBJ2-3; 8 nucleotides match TRBD2. Germline assignment: CDR1 SQVTM and CDR2 ANQGSEA. The J segment lost 4 bases and the V segment lost 5 bases, leaving 14 bases of the junction unmatched. This CDR3 contains 16 residues. Here the CDR3 reads CSVSDRAGVGPDTQYF. CDR3 bases: TGCAGCGTTTCTGATCGAGCGGGAGTTGGGCCAGATACGCAGTATTTT.